This T cell receptor beta chain was obtained from a study of T cell changes during pregnancy in multiple sclerosis. Trimming stripped 0 bases from V and 11 bases from J, with 13 bases between. The CDR3 has 13 amino acids. Germline assignment: CDR1 SNHLY and CDR2 FYNNEI. The method was immunoSEQ multiplex PCR; TCRdb's version includes in-frame clones alone and lacks a portion of them. Among 90,000 to 120,000 clones listed, just under 95% were seen once. Here the sequenced sample was peripheral blood, taken in the third trimester of pregnancy. The genes are TRBV2 and TRBJ1-1; D not resolved. This sequence originates from a female donor in good health, enrolled as a control in a pregnancy study. The CDR3 coding sequence is TGTGCCAGCAGTGAAGCGGCCAGACTTTCGGCTTTCTTT. Residues: CASSEAARLSAFF.